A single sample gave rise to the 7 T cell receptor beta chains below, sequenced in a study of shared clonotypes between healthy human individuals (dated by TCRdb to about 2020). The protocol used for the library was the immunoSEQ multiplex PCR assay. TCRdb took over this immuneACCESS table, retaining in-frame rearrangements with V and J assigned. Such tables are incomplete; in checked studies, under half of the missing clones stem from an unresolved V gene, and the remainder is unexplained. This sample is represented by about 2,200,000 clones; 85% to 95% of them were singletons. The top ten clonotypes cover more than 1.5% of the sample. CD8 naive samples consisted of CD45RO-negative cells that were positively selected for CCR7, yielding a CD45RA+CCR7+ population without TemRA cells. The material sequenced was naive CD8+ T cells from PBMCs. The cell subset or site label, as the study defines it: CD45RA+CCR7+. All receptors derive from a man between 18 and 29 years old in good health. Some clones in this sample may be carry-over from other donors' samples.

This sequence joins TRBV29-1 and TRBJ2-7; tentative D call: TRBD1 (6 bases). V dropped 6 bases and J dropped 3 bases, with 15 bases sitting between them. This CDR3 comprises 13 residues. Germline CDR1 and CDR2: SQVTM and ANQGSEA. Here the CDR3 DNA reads TGCAGCGTGACCCGCCCGGACAGCTACGAGCAGTACTTC. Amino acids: CSVTRPDSYEQYF.

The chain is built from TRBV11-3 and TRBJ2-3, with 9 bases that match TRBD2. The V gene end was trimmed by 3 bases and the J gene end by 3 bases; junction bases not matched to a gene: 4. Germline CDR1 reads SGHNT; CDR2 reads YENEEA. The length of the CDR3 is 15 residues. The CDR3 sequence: CASSFRGRATDTQYF. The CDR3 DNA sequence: TGTGCCAGCAGCTTCCGCGGGAGGGCAACAGATACGCAGTATTTT. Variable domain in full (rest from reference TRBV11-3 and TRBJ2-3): EAGVVQSPRYKIIEKKQPVAFWCNPISGHNTLYWYLQNLGQGPELLIRYENEEAVDDSQLPKDRFSAERLKGVDSTLKIQPAELGDSAVYLCASSFRGRATDTQYFGPGTRLTVL.

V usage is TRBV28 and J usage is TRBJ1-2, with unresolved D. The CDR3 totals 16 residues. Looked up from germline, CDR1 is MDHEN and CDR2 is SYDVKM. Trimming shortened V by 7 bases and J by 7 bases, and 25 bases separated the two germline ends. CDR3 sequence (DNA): TGTGCCAGCACCCCGCACGGCGCCTCCAAGGAGGGTGGCTACACCTTC. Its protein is CASTPHGASKEGGYTF.

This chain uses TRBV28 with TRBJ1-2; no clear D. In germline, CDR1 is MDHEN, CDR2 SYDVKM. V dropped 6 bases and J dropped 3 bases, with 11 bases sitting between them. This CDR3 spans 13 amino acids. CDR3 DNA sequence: TGTGCCAGCAGGCCCCCGGCGGACTATGGCTACACCTTC. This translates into CASRPPADYGYTF.

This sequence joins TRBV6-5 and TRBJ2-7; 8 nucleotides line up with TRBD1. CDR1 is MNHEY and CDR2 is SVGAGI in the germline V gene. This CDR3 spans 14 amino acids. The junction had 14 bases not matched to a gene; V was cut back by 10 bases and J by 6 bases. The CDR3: CATTQDRVPLEQYF. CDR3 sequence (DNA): TGTGCCACTACCCAGGACAGGGTCCCCCTCGAGCAGTACTTC.

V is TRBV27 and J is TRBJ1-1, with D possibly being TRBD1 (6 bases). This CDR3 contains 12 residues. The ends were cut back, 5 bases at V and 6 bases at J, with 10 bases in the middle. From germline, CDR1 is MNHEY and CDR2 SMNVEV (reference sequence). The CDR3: CASSNREAEAFF. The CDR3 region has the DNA TGTGCCAGCAGTAACAGGGAGGCTGAAGCTTTCTTT.

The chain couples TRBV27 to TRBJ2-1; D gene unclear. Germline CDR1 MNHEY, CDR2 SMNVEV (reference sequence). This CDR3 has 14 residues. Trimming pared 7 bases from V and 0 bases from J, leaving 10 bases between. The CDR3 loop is CASKYGSSYNEQFF. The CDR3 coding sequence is TGTGCCAGCAAGTACGGAAGCTCCTACAATGAGCAGTTCTTC.